This T cell receptor (beta chain) stems from a study of shared clonotypes between healthy human individuals. Overall study: Donors, aged 18 to 49, were two women and a few men. Study findings and constraints: Generation probabilities were higher for clonotypes shared across all four sorted-subset donors than for unshared ones.

The naive CD8 subset, CD45RO-negative cells positively selected for CCR7, excluded terminally differentiated effector memory CD45RA+ cells. The CDR3 is made up of 15 amino acids. V lost 3 bases to trimming and J lost 0 bases, with 9 bases between them. Germline assignment: CDR1 KGHSH and CDR2 LQKENI. In regard to this clone: Its antigen remains unidentified.

Some clones are missing from TCRdb's copy, which holds only in-frame ones; the method was immunoSEQ multiplex PCR. The top ten clones hold about 0.22% of a sample with fewer than 1 million clones, about 97% of them seen once. The receptor comes from a man between 25 and 39 years old in good health. Sequencing input: naive CD8+ T cells sorted from blood. V gene TRBV18 combines with J gene TRBJ1-3; unclear D gene. In DNA form, the CDR3 reads TGTGCCAGCTCACCCAACGCCGGCTCTGGAAACACCATATATTTT. It codes for CASSPNAGSGNTIYF.